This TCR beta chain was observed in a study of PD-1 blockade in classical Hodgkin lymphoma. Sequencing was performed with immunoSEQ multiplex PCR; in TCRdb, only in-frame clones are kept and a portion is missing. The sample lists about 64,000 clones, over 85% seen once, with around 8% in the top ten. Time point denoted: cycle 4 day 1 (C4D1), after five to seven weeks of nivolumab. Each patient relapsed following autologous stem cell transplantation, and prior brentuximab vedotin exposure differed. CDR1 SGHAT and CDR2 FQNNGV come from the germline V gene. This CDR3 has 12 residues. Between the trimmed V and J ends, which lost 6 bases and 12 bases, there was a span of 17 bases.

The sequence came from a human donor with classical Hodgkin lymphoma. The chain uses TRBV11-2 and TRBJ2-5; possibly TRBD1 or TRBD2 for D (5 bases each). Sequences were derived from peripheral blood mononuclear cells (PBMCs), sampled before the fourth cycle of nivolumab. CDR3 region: CASSPTGTSEYF. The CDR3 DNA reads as TGTGCCAGCAGTCCAACCGGGACCTCTGAGTACTTC.